Following are 32 T cell receptor beta chains from one sample sequenced in a study of graft-versus-host responses after intestinal transplantation. The data were produced by immunoSEQ multiplex PCR, yet TCRdb's version contains in-frame clones alone and is incomplete. This table holds approximately 110,000 clones, 90% to 95% found once. These receptors have no identified antigens. The sample was unstimulated CD4+ T cells sorted from spleen or lymph node cells, taken before transplant. The receptors stem from a human donor who was the organ donor for an intestinal transplant.

This chain uses TRBV1 with TRBJ2-5; the DNA was not used to check the table's D call, TRBD2. TRBV1 is given as a pseudogene. The length of the CDR3 is 16 residues. The CDR3 DNA sequence: TGCACCAGCAGCCAAGCTAGCGGGAGGGCCCAGGAGACCCAGTACTTC. The encoded protein is CTSSQASGRAQETQYF.

The genes are TRBV7-6 and TRBJ2-7; a weak D match, TRBD2 (5 bases). The germline gives CDR1 SGHVS, CDR2 FNYEAQ. V dropped 10 bases and J dropped 2 bases, with 15 bases sitting between them. CDR3 size: 13 residues. The CDR3 is CATQAAGAYEQYF. In DNA, the CDR3 is TGTGCCACCCAAGCGGCTGGAGCCTACGAGCAGTACTTC. Complete variable domain (other parts from reference TRBV7-6 and TRBJ2-7): GAGVSQSPRYKVTKRGQDVALRCDPISGHVSLYWYRQALGQGPEFLTYFNYEAQQDKSGLPNDRFSAERPEGSISTLTIQRTEQRDSAMYRCATQAAGAYEQYFGPGTRLTVT.

The chain has TRBV19 and TRBJ2-5; the D is unclear. This CDR3 has 12 residues. Germline lookup yields CDR1 LNHDA and CDR2 SQIVND (reference sequence). Trimming cost V 5 bases and J 5 bases, with 9 bases left between them. The CDR3 DNA is TGTGCCAGTAGTCCTCCTGGGGAGACCCAGTACTTC. It translates to CASSPPGETQYF.

V gene TRBV6-6 combines with J gene TRBJ1-2; possible D gene TRBD1, 6 bases. In germline, CDR1 is MNHNY, CDR2 SVGAGI (reference sequence). The ends were cut back, 2 bases at V and 7 bases at J, with 17 bases in the middle. The CDR3 covers 15 residues. The CDR3 sequence is CASSYNGQGRTGYTF. CDR3 coding DNA: TGTGCCAGCAGTTACAATGGCCAGGGGCGAACTGGCTACACCTTC.

The V and J genes are TRBV6-5 and TRBJ1-2, with TRBD1 matching 10 bases. Unmatched junction bases numbered 10, after V lost 8 bases and J lost 4 bases. The CDR3 is 15 residues long. Germline V gene lookup returns CDR1 MNHEY and CDR2 SVGAGI. CDR3 sequence reads: CASGGGQGPPYGYTF. CDR3 sequence (DNA): TGTGCCAGCGGGGGGGGACAGGGGCCCCCCTATGGCTACACCTTC.

The CDR3 reads CASRPWTGNYGYTF. The CDR3 nucleotides are TGTGCCAGCAGACCTTGGACGGGTAACTATGGCTACACCTTC. The chain couples TRBV28 to TRBJ1-2; D not certain. There are 14 residues in the CDR3. CDR1 and CDR2 from the germline V gene are MDHEN and SYDVKM. Trimming left V 6 bases short and J 1 base short, with 12 bases between.

The chain employs TRBV2 and TRBJ2-5; no firm D call. The germline CDR1 and CDR2 sequences are SNHLY and FYNNEI. V was cut by 2 bases and J by 4 bases, with 5 bases left in between. The CDR3 is 12 residues long. CDR3 sequence reads: CASSERPETQYF. The CDR3 nucleotides are TGTGCCAGCAGTGAAAGACCAGAGACCCAGTACTTC.

The rearrangement uses TRBV9 and TRBJ1-2; 7 positions match TRBD1. In germline, CDR1 is SGDLS, CDR2 YYNGEE. V shed 5 bases and J 4 bases; nucleotides not matched to a gene: 5. The CDR3 loop spans 13 amino acids. Here the CDR3 reads CASRSTGAYGYTF. CDR3 nucleotide sequence: TGTGCCAGCAGGTCAACAGGGGCCTATGGCTACACCTTC.

This sequence joins TRBV6-4 and TRBJ1-1; no reliable D call. Germline loops: CDR1 MRHNA, CDR2 SNTAGT. Trimming shortened V by 2 bases and J by 9 bases, and 10 bases separated the two germline ends. This CDR3 is 12 amino acids long. The CDR3: CASSDEGRKAFF. The DNA for the CDR3 is TGTGCCAGCAGTGACGAGGGAAGGAAAGCTTTCTTT.

The J gene is TRBJ2-7, the V gene TRBV18, with TRBD2 as a possible D gene (6 bases). Germline CDR1 KGHSH, CDR2 LQKENI. V gave up 3 bases and J gave up 6 bases, with 12 bases separating them. This CDR3 is built from 13 residues. CDR3 sequence (DNA): TGTGCCAGCTCACCCCCCGGGGGACGCGAGCAGTACTTC. It yields the protein CASSPPGGREQYF.

The chain is built from TRBV15 and TRBJ1-5; D remains unclear. The CDR3 extends over 17 amino acids. Trimming left V 0 bases short and J 2 bases short, with 14 bases between. Looked up from germline, CDR1 is LNHNV and CDR2 is YYDKDF (reference sequence). CDR3 sequence reads: CATSRDPPGSGNQPQHF. As DNA, the CDR3 is TGTGCCACCAGCAGAGACCCCCCAGGAAGCGGCAATCAGCCCCAGCATTTT.

This sequence joins TRBV25-1 and TRBJ1-4, with D tentatively TRBD1 (6 bases). Germline V gene sequence: CDR1 MGHDK, CDR2 SYGVNS. The CDR3 is made up of 14 amino acids. Trimming removed 5 bases at V and 7 bases at J, with 14 bases between. CDR3 residues: CASSSAGAGEKLFF. The CDR3 DNA sequence: TGTGCCAGCAGTTCGGCGGGGGCAGGTGAAAAACTGTTTTTT.

This clone came up a few times. The gene calls are TRBV4-1 and TRBJ1-1; the D is unclear. V was cut by 6 bases and J by 3 bases, with 17 bases left in between. CDR1 is MGHRA, CDR2 YSYEKL, per germline. This CDR3 is built from 15 residues. The chain's CDR3 is CASSPGPRRDTEAFF. CDR3 sequence (DNA): TGCGCCAGCAGTCCCGGCCCTCGGAGGGACACTGAAGCTTTCTTT.

The chain recombines TRBV19 with TRBJ1-2; the D gene is possibly TRBD1 (6 bases). The germline gives CDR1 LNHDA, CDR2 SQIVND (reference sequence). Trimming stripped 3 bases from V and 8 bases from J, with 22 bases between. CDR3 length equals 16 residues. The CDR3 loop is CASSILGGGGQRGYTF. CDR3 bases: TGTGCCAGTAGTATCCTCGGAGGAGGGGGACAAAGGGGCTACACCTTC.

The chain has TRBV5-4 and TRBJ2-5; 8 positions agree with TRBD2. The junction had 11 bases not matched to a gene; V was cut back by 4 bases and J by 3 bases. This CDR3 is 16 amino acids long. Germline assignment: CDR1 SGHNT and CDR2 YYREEE (reference sequence). This CDR3 is CASSRKPTSGKETQYF. CDR3 DNA: TGTGCCAGCAGCAGAAAACCTACTAGCGGTAAAGAGACCCAGTACTTC.

The V gene is TRBV4-3, the J gene TRBJ2-1, with 8 bases identical to TRBD2. This CDR3 is 16 amino acids long. CDR1 and CDR2 from the germline V gene are LGHNA and YSLEER. Germline trimming cut 0 bases from V and 9 bases from J; bases unmatched to any gene: 10. As DNA, the CDR3 is TGCGCCAGCAGCCAAGATCCTAGCGGGCCAGGGTGTGAGCAGTTCTTC. It yields the protein CASSQDPSGPGCEQFF.

This sequence joins TRBV5-8 and TRBJ1-5; a weak D match, TRBD1 (6 bases). Germline V lookup: CDR1 SGHTS, CDR2 YDEGEE. Trimming left V 4 bases short and J 4 bases short, with 15 bases between. CDR3 size: 15 residues. CDR3 in DNA: TGTGCCAGCAGCCAGTTCGCAACAGGGAATCAGCCCCAGCATTTT. It is translated as CASSQFATGNQPQHF. Using reference TRBV5-8 and TRBJ1-5 for the parts outside the CDR3, the full variable domain is EAGVTQSPTHLIKTRGQQATLRCSPISGHTSVYWYQQALGLGLQFLLWYDEGEERNRGNFPPRFSGRQFPNYSSELNVNALELEDSALYLCASSQFATGNQPQHFGDGTRLSIL.

The chain recombines TRBV30 with TRBJ2-3, with 7 bases aligning to TRBD1. The CDR3 spans 12 residues. Germline loops: CDR1 GTSNPN, CDR2 SVGIG (reference sequence). V lost 4 bases to trimming and J lost 3 bases; unmatched junction nucleotides: 1. The CDR3 sequence: CAWKQGTDTQYF. In nucleotides, the CDR3 is TGTGCCTGGAAACAGGGGACAGATACGCAGTATTTT. Filled out from reference TRBV30 and TRBJ2-3, the complete variable domain reads SQTIHQWPATLVQPVGSPLSLECTVEGTSNPNLYWYRQAAGRGLQLLFYSVGIGQISSEVPQNLSASRPQDRQFILSSKKLLLSDSGFYLCAWKQGTDTQYFGPGTRLTVL.

This clone was observed a single time. The chain links TRBV20-1 to TRBJ2-7; 9 bases are shared with TRBD2. V shed 3 bases, J shed 9 bases, and the junction held 3 bases outside the gene matches. The CDR3 length is 11 residues. CDR1 is DFQATT, CDR2 SNEGSKA, per germline (reference sequence). The CDR3 DNA reads as TGCAGTGCTAGTGCAGCGGGAGGGCAGTACTTC. Its translation is CSASAAGGQYF.

This chain connects TRBV9 to TRBJ2-3; D gene uncertain. Germline loops: CDR1 SGDLS, CDR2 YYNGEE. Deletions cut 2 bases from V and 8 bases from J, with 15 bases between. This CDR3 has 14 residues. CDR3 DNA: TGTGCCAGCAGCGTGGGCGTTCCGCCGGGTACGCAGTATTTT. Translation: CASSVGVPPGTQYF.

The chain is built from TRBV4-2 and TRBJ2-1, with 12 bases that match TRBD2. The CDR3 is 15 amino acids. The germline CDR1 and CDR2 sequences are LGHNA and YNFKEQ. V dropped 8 bases and J dropped 10; count of bases not matched to a gene: 12. CDR3 protein: CASGASGRAKDEQFF. CDR3 DNA: TGTGCCAGCGGGGCTAGCGGGAGGGCCAAAGACGAGCAGTTCTTC.

The chain combines TRBV11-3 with TRBJ2-2; D uncertain. V gave up 6 bases and J gave up 1 base, with 6 bases separating them. This CDR3 has 13 residues. The germline V gene encodes CDR1 SGHNT and CDR2 YENEEA. This CDR3 is CASRVGNTGELFF. CDR3 nucleotide sequence: TGTGCCAGCAGGGTGGGGAACACCGGGGAGCTGTTTTTT.

The chain uses TRBV29-1 and TRBJ1-1; tentative D call: TRBD1 (5 bases). Trimming stripped 5 bases from V and 4 bases from J, with 17 bases between. The CDR3 contains 14 residues. The germline V gene has CDR1 SQVTM and CDR2 ANQGSEA. CDR3 amino acids: CSVFGGVLGTEAFF. CDR3 bases: TGCAGCGTTTTTGGAGGGGTGTTGGGCACTGAAGCTTTCTTT.

The chain recombines TRBV15 with TRBJ1-2; a possible D gene is TRBD1 (5 bases). CDR1 and CDR2 (germline): LNHNV, YYDKDF (reference sequence). V was pared by 0 bases and J by 6 bases, with 17 bases between. The CDR3 runs to 16 residues. The DNA of the CDR3 is TGTGCCACCAGCAGAGATCCCGCCAGGGACTCCCATGGCTACACCTTC. Translated: CATSRDPARDSHGYTF.

The chain links TRBV6-4 to TRBJ2-7, with D possibly called TRBD1 or TRBD2 (6 bases each). Germline CDR1 MRHNA, CDR2 SNTAGT. The length of the CDR3 is 13 residues. The V and J ends lost 4 bases and 6 bases respectively, with 13 bases between them. CDR3 sequence reads: CASSGEGGGEQYF. Written as DNA, the CDR3 is TGTGCCAGCAGTGGTGAGGGGGGCGGCGAGCAGTACTTC.

V and J are TRBV28 and TRBJ2-5; 8 bases are a match to TRBD2. CDR3 size: 15 residues. J gave up 3 bases and V 2 bases, and 5 bases lay outside the gene matches. Germline CDR1 MDHEN, CDR2 SYDVKM. As DNA, the CDR3 is TGTGCCAGCAGTTTAAGCGGGAGTCAAAAAGAGACCCAGTACTTC. This codes for CASSLSGSQKETQYF. Full variable domain (remainder filled in from reference TRBV28 and TRBJ2-5): DVKVTQSSRYLVKRTGEKVFLECVQDMDHENMFWYRQDPGLGLRLIYFSYDVKMKEKGDIPEGYSVSREKKERFSLILESASTNQTSMYLCASSLSGSQKETQYFGPGTRLLVL.

The rearrangement joins TRBV30 to TRBJ2-2, with 9 nucleotides matching TRBD2. CDR1 is GTSNPN and CDR2 is SVGIG in the germline V gene (reference sequence). The CDR3 is 15 amino acids. V gave up 1 base and J gave up 3 bases; unmatched junction bases: 3. CDR3 sequence: CAWSEGLADTGELFF. The CDR3 DNA reads as TGTGCCTGGAGTGAGGGACTAGCAGACACCGGGGAGCTGTTTTTT. The whole variable domain, filled in from reference TRBV30 and TRBJ2-2, reads SQTIHQWPATLVQPVGSPLSLECTVEGTSNPNLYWYRQAAGRGLQLLFYSVGIGQISSEVPQNLSASRPQDRQFILSSKKLLLSDSGFYLCAWSEGLADTGELFFGEGSRLTVL.

The chain is built from TRBV4-1 and TRBJ2-7, with a weak D call TRBD1 (5 bases). V was cut by 4 bases and J by 2 bases, with 15 bases left in between. From germline, CDR1 is MGHRA and CDR2 YSYEKL. This CDR3 spans 15 amino acids. CDR3 DNA sequence: TGCGCCAGCAGCCCTAGGGGTAGGTACCCCTACGAGCAGTACTTC. As protein: CASSPRGRYPYEQYF.

The chain uses TRBV7-2 and TRBJ1-2, with D perhaps TRBD1 (5 bases). In germline, CDR1 is SGHTA, CDR2 FQGNSA. V was cut by 0 bases and J by 4 bases, with 24 bases left in between. This CDR3 is built from 19 residues. The chain's CDR3 is CASSLATLLVQGQAYGYTF. The CDR3 nucleotides are TGTGCCAGCAGCTTAGCCACATTACTGGTTCAGGGTCAGGCCTATGGCTACACCTTC.

The chain has TRBV7-2 and TRBJ2-7, with TRBD2 as a possible D gene (5 bases). V lost 4 bases, J lost 2 bases, and 18 bases lay in between. The CDR3 length is 16 residues. CDR1 and CDR2 (germline): SGHTA, FQGNSA. The chain's CDR3 is CASSSRELGHPYEQYF. CDR3 nucleotide sequence: TGTGCCAGCAGCTCGAGGGAGTTGGGCCACCCCTACGAGCAGTACTTC.

This clone was seen only once. The CDR3 DNA follows: TGTGCCAGCAGTGTAATGTTCCGTTTGAACACTGAAGCTTTCTTT. Protein sequence: CASSVMFRLNTEAFF. The chain joins TRBV6-1 to TRBJ1-1; no firm D call. The CDR3 has 15 residues. V dropped 4 bases and J dropped 0 bases, with 12 bases sitting between them. Germline CDR1 MNHNS, CDR2 SASEGT.

The rearrangement uses TRBV2 and TRBJ2-5; 7 bases map to TRBD1. This CDR3 contains 16 residues. CDR1 SNHLY and CDR2 FYNNEI come from the germline V gene. V gave up 7 bases and J gave up 5 bases; unmatched junction bases: 16. The chain's CDR3 is CASIRSAGGPWETQYF. The DNA for the CDR3 is TGTGCCAGCATTAGGTCGGCAGGGGGACCGTGGGAGACCCAGTACTTC. The full variable domain, its missing parts supplied by reference TRBV2 and TRBJ2-5, is EPEVTQTPSHQVTQMGQEVILRCVPISNHLYFYWYRQILGQKVEFLVSFYNNEISEKSEIFDDQFSVERPDGSNFTLKIRSTKLEDSAMYFCASIRSAGGPWETQYFGPGTRLLVL.